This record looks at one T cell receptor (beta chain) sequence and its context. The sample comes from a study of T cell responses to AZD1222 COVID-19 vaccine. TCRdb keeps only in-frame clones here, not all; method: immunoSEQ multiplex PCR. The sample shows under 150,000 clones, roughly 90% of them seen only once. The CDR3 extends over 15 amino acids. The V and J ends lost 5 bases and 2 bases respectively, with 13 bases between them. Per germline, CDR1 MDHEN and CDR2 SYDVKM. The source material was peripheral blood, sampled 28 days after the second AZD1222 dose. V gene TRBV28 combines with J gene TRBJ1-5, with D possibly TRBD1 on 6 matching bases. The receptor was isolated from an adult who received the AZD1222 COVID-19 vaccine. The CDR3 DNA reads TGTGCCAGCAGTCGGACAGTGGGCGGCAATCAGCCCCAGCATTTT. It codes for CASSRTVGGNQPQHF.